A selection of T cell receptor beta chains follows, all from one sample in a study of response to subunit inactivated influenza vaccine. TCRdb called the RT-PCR reads again in MiXCR, with one record for every CDR3 protein. The sample consists of 490,000 or so distinct CDR3 sequences, around 8% of them appearing once. This sample comprised PBMCs from blood, obtained less than 30 months after vaccination. Receptor source: a man aged 45 to 70 who received an inactivated influenza vaccine. Each CDR3 is given with its conserved first and last residue. A D gene is named only where the DNA matches it firmly. Size values are once, few and many counts, or a class for expanded clones, and some rows have none.

cdr3_aa: CACSQAIPGDVNTEAFF
cdr3_nt: TGTGCCTGCAGCCAAGCGATTCCAGGGGACGTGAACACTGAAGCTTTCTTT
v_call: TRBV3-1
clone_size: .
j_call: TRBJ1-1
d_call: .

cdr3_aa: CASREFNSPLHF
cdr3_nt: TGTGCCAGCAGAGAGTTCAATTCACCCCTCCACTTT
v_call: TRBV27
clone_size: .
j_call: TRBJ1-6
d_call: .

cdr3_aa: CASSATGLAGVSPYNEQFF
cdr3_nt: TGTGCCAGCAGCGCTACGGGACTAGCGGGAGTGTCCCCCTACAATGAGCAGTTCTTC
v_call: TRBV4-2
clone_size: .
j_call: TRBJ2-1
d_call: TRBD2

cdr3_aa: CASIKKGSSIHTGELFF
cdr3_nt: TGTGCCAGCATCAAAAAGGGGAGTAGCATACACACCGGGGAGCTGTTTTTT
v_call: TRBV6-1
clone_size: few
j_call: TRBJ2-2
d_call: .

cdr3_aa: CSARGYRTSPLYSNQPQHF
cdr3_nt: TGCAGTGCTAGAGGTTACAGGACCTCTCCATTATATAGCAATCAGCCCCAGCATTTT
v_call: TRBV20-1
clone_size: few
j_call: TRBJ1-5
d_call: .

cdr3_aa: CASSQDFIARGGEKLFF
cdr3_nt: TGCGCCAGCAGCCAAGATTTTATAGCCAGAGGAGGGGAAAAACTGTTTTTT
v_call: TRBV4-3
clone_size: .
j_call: TRBJ1-4
d_call: .

cdr3_aa: CASFSGGEQFF
cdr3_nt: TGTGCCAGCTTTTCAGGGGGTGAGCAGTTCTTC
v_call: TRBV7-9
clone_size: many
j_call: TRBJ2-1
d_call: TRBD1

cdr3_aa: CSVVVESNQPQHF
cdr3_nt: TGCAGCGTTGTTGTGGAGAGCAATCAGCCCCAGCATTTT
v_call: TRBV29-1
clone_size: .
j_call: TRBJ1-5
d_call: .

cdr3_aa: CASSQTSGSGEQYF
cdr3_nt: TGCGCCAGCAGCCAGACTAGCGGGAGCGGCGAGCAGTACTTC
v_call: TRBV4-3
clone_size: many
j_call: TRBJ2-7
d_call: TRBD2

cdr3_aa: CASSLPTGDQETQYF
cdr3_nt: TGTGCCAGCAGCTTACCGACAGGGGACCAAGAGACCCAGTACTTC
v_call: TRBV7-9
clone_size: .
j_call: TRBJ2-5
d_call: TRBD1

cdr3_aa: CASGAGGAGTQYF
cdr3_nt: TGTGCCAGTGGGGCAGGGGGCGCGGGGACCCAGTACTTC
v_call: TRBV12-3/TRBV12-4
clone_size: few
j_call: TRBJ2-5
d_call: TRBD1

cdr3_aa: CASSYAKTNEQFF
cdr3_nt: TGTGCCAGCAGTTATGCGAAGACCAATGAGCAGTTCTTC
v_call: TRBV28
clone_size: many
j_call: TRBJ2-1
d_call: .

cdr3_aa: CSARTGSRNEQFF
cdr3_nt: TGCAGTGCTCGGACAGGTAGCAGGAATGAGCAGTTCTTC
v_call: TRBV20-1
clone_size: few
j_call: TRBJ2-1
d_call: TRBD1

cdr3_aa: CASSLLTSVTDTQYF
cdr3_nt: TGTGCCAGCAGCTTGTTGACTAGCGTCACAGATACGCAGTATTTT
v_call: TRBV7-6
clone_size: few
j_call: TRBJ2-3
d_call: TRBD2

cdr3_aa: CASSQEVMPGAKNIQYF
cdr3_nt: TGTGCCAGCAGCCAAGAGGTTATGCCAGGGGCCAAAAACATTCAGTACTTC
v_call: TRBV4-2
clone_size: few
j_call: TRBJ2-4
d_call: .

cdr3_aa: CGASGSNSPLHF
cdr3_nt: TGCGGTGCGTCAGGGAGTAATTCACCCCTCCACTTT
v_call: TRBV20-1
clone_size: once
j_call: TRBJ1-6
d_call: .

cdr3_aa: CSARLPSLAYNEQFF
cdr3_nt: TGCAGTGCTAGATTGCCTAGCTTAGCCTACAATGAGCAGTTCTTC
v_call: TRBV20-1
clone_size: many
j_call: TRBJ2-1
d_call: .

cdr3_aa: CASSLGGQMAKNIQYF
cdr3_nt: TGTGCCAGCAGCTTGGGGGGGCAGATGGCCAAAAACATTCAGTACTTC
v_call: TRBV5-4
clone_size: .
j_call: TRBJ2-4
d_call: .

cdr3_aa: CASSDCSPLAGGQETQYF
cdr3_nt: TGTGCCAGCAGTGACTGTTCTCCACTAGCGGGGGGACAAGAGACCCAGTACTTC
v_call: TRBV6-4
clone_size: few
j_call: TRBJ2-5
d_call: TRBD2

cdr3_aa: CATSRDHAGGYNEQFF
cdr3_nt: TGTGCCACCAGCAGAGATCATGCAGGCGGATACAATGAGCAGTTCTTC
v_call: TRBV15
clone_size: many
j_call: TRBJ2-1
d_call: .

cdr3_aa: CASSRGGGGYNEQFF
cdr3_nt: TGTGCCAGCAGCAGAGGGGGCGGGGGTTACAATGAGCAGTTCTTC
v_call: TRBV2
clone_size: .
j_call: TRBJ2-1
d_call: .

cdr3_aa: CATERDYTGELFF
cdr3_nt: TGTGCCACCGAGCGGGACTACACCGGGGAGCTGTTTTTT
v_call: TRBV24-1
clone_size: .
j_call: TRBJ2-2
d_call: TRBD2

cdr3_aa: CASRRKTTDTQYF
cdr3_nt: TGTGCCAGCAGACGAAAGACCACAGATACGCAGTATTTT
v_call: TRBV12-3/TRBV12-4
clone_size: .
j_call: TRBJ2-3
d_call: .

cdr3_aa: CASSLSRSDEQYF
cdr3_nt: TGTGCCAGCAGTTTATCCAGGTCCGACGAGCAGTACTTC
v_call: TRBV12-3/TRBV12-4
clone_size: many
j_call: TRBJ2-7
d_call: .

cdr3_aa: CASSPTSWSGNRAQETQYF
cdr3_nt: TGTGCCAGCAGCCCAACCTCTTGGTCGGGGAATAGGGCACAAGAGACCCAGTACTTC
v_call: TRBV3-1
clone_size: few
j_call: TRBJ2-5
d_call: .

cdr3_aa: CASSLLTSGGGTQYF
cdr3_nt: TGTGCCAGCAGCTTACTGACTAGCGGGGGTGGGACCCAGTACTTC
v_call: TRBV7-2
clone_size: .
j_call: TRBJ2-5
d_call: TRBD2

cdr3_aa: CASSIQGFGETQYF
cdr3_nt: TGTGCCAGTAGTATCCAGGGATTCGGAGAGACCCAGTACTTC
v_call: TRBV19
clone_size: few
j_call: TRBJ2-5
d_call: .

cdr3_aa: CSAAGRTGNQPQHF
cdr3_nt: TGCAGTGCTGCGGGGCGGACAGGTAATCAGCCCCAGCATTTT
v_call: TRBV20-1
clone_size: .
j_call: TRBJ1-5
d_call: TRBD1

cdr3_aa: CASSLLQGSYTF
cdr3_nt: TGTGCCAGCAGTTTACTACAGGGGAGCTACACCTTC
v_call: TRBV12-3/TRBV12-4
clone_size: many
j_call: TRBJ1-2
d_call: TRBD1

cdr3_aa: CSVVIQGAQETQYF
cdr3_nt: TGCAGCGTTGTAATACAGGGGGCGCAAGAGACCCAGTACTTC
v_call: TRBV29-1
clone_size: many
j_call: TRBJ2-5
d_call: TRBD1

cdr3_aa: CSASSTNTGELFF
cdr3_nt: TGCAGTGCTAGTTCCACGAACACCGGGGAGCTGTTTTTT
v_call: TRBV20-1
clone_size: few
j_call: TRBJ2-2
d_call: .

cdr3_aa: CASSYDQNEKLFF
cdr3_nt: TGTGCCAGCAGTTACGACCAAAATGAAAAACTGTTTTTT
v_call: TRBV6-5
clone_size: .
j_call: TRBJ1-4
d_call: .

cdr3_aa: CASSLGLAGGNTIYF
cdr3_nt: TGTGCCAGCAGCTTAGGCCTGGCTGGAGGAAACACCATATATTTT
v_call: TRBV13
clone_size: many
j_call: TRBJ1-3
d_call: .

cdr3_aa: CASSQNSGSSYNEQFF
cdr3_nt: TGTGCCAGCAGCCAAAATAGCGGGAGCTCCTACAATGAGCAGTTCTTC
v_call: TRBV4-2
clone_size: .
j_call: TRBJ2-1
d_call: TRBD2

cdr3_aa: CASSLGVAQMAQYF
cdr3_nt: TGTGCCAGCAGCTTAGGTGTGGCCCAGATGGCCCAGTACTTC
v_call: TRBV11-2
clone_size: few
j_call: TRBJ2-5
d_call: .

cdr3_aa: CAISESQGSYGYTF
cdr3_nt: TGTGCCATCAGTGAGTCCCAGGGGTCTTATGGCTACACCTTC
v_call: TRBV10-3
clone_size: few
j_call: TRBJ1-2
d_call: .

cdr3_aa: CASSQDSASGGVFYTF
cdr3_nt: TGCGCCAGCAGCCAAGATTCCGCCTCCGGTGGGGTTTTCTACACCTTC
v_call: TRBV4-1
clone_size: many
j_call: TRBJ1-2
d_call: .

cdr3_aa: CASSPGQGAENIQYF
cdr3_nt: TGTGCCAGCAGCCCGGGACAGGGGGCTGAAAACATTCAGTACTTC
v_call: TRBV6-1
clone_size: .
j_call: TRBJ2-4
d_call: TRBD1

cdr3_aa: CASSQAEALPYEQYF
cdr3_nt: TGTGCCAGCAGCCAAGCAGAGGCCCTCCCGTACGAGCAGTACTTC
v_call: TRBV14
clone_size: few
j_call: TRBJ2-7
d_call: .

cdr3_aa: CASSLLSGGAGNNEQFF
cdr3_nt: TGCGCCAGCAGCCTACTTTCAGGGGGCGCGGGAAACAATGAGCAGTTCTTC
v_call: TRBV4-1
clone_size: .
j_call: TRBJ2-1
d_call: TRBD1

cdr3_aa: CASSYSREGEAFF
cdr3_nt: TGTGCCAGCAGTTACTCGAGGGAGGGTGAAGCTTTCTTT
v_call: TRBV6-2/TRBV6-3
clone_size: few
j_call: TRBJ1-1
d_call: .

cdr3_aa: CASSLQEVGTGELFF
cdr3_nt: TGTGCCAGCAGCTTGCAGGAAGTAGGCACCGGGGAGCTGTTTTTT
v_call: TRBV7-9
clone_size: .
j_call: TRBJ2-2
d_call: .

cdr3_aa: CASSFGGRGMPQHF
cdr3_nt: TGTGCCAGCAGTTTCGGGGGTAGAGGGATGCCCCAGCATTTT
v_call: TRBV28
clone_size: .
j_call: TRBJ1-5
d_call: .

cdr3_aa: CASSSTGGAGEKLFF
cdr3_nt: TGTGCCAGCAGTTCCACAGGGGGAGCGGGTGAAAAACTGTTTTTT
v_call: TRBV2
clone_size: few
j_call: TRBJ1-4
d_call: TRBD1

cdr3_aa: CASRGLAGEISTDTQYF
cdr3_nt: TGTGCCAGCAGGGGACTAGCGGGGGAGATTAGCACAGATACGCAGTATTTT
v_call: TRBV12-3/TRBV12-4
clone_size: few
j_call: TRBJ2-3
d_call: TRBD2

cdr3_aa: CASSYSPGSLNSPLHF
cdr3_nt: TGCGCCAGCAGCTATTCTCCGGGGTCTCTCAATTCACCCCTCCACTTT
v_call: TRBV5-1
clone_size: .
j_call: TRBJ1-6
d_call: .

cdr3_aa: CSARGGTHSTDTQYF
cdr3_nt: TGCAGTGCTAGGGGCGGCACTCATAGCACAGATACGCAGTATTTT
v_call: TRBV20-1
clone_size: many
j_call: TRBJ2-3
d_call: .

cdr3_aa: CASSFEGTVTQYF
cdr3_nt: TGTGCCAGCAGTTTTGAGGGGACTGTTACGCAGTATTTT
v_call: TRBV12-3/TRBV12-4
clone_size: many
j_call: TRBJ2-3
d_call: .

cdr3_aa: CATSRRTGVLNTEAFF
cdr3_nt: TGTGCCACCAGCAGGCGAACAGGGGTCCTGAACACTGAAGCTTTCTTT
v_call: TRBV15
clone_size: few
j_call: TRBJ1-1
d_call: TRBD1

cdr3_aa: CAISENNQPQHF
cdr3_nt: TGTGCCATCAGTGAGAACAATCAGCCCCAGCATTTT
v_call: TRBV10-3
clone_size: .
j_call: TRBJ1-5
d_call: .

cdr3_aa: CASSPRGTGATGELFF
cdr3_nt: TGTGCCAGCAGTCCTAGGGGGACAGGGGCCACCGGGGAGCTGTTTTTT
v_call: TRBV12-3/TRBV12-4
clone_size: .
j_call: TRBJ2-2
d_call: TRBD1

cdr3_aa: CASSTAETQYF
cdr3_nt: TGTGCCAGCAGTACCGCAGAAACGCAGTATTTT
v_call: TRBV12-3/TRBV12-4
clone_size: .
j_call: TRBJ2-3
d_call: .

cdr3_aa: CASGWDGEEQFF
cdr3_nt: TGTGCCAGCGGCTGGGACGGTGAAGAGCAGTTCTTC
v_call: TRBV12-3/TRBV12-4
clone_size: few
j_call: TRBJ2-1
d_call: .